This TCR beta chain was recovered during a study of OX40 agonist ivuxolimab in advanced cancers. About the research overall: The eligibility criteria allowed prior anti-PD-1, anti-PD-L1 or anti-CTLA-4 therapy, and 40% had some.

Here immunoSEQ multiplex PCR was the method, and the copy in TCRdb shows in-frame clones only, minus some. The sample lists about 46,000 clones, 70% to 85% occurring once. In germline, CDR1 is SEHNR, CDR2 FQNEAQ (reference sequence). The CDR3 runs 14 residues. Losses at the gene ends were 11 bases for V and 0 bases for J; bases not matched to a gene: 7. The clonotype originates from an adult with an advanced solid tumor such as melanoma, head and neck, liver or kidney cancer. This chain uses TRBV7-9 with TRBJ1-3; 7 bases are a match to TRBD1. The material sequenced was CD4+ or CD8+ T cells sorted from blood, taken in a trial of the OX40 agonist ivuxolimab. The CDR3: CAAWDSSSGNTIYF. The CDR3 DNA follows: TGTGCCGCCTGGGACAGCAGCTCTGGAAACACCATATATTTT.